The TCR beta chain described here comes from a study of vaccination and CD4 T cells after COVID-19. Oncomine TCR Beta short-read sequencing was applied to DNA from cultured CD4+ T cells. TCRdb processed the PCR reads anew with MiXCR; each CDR3 protein has one entry. The sample carries approximately 12,000 distinct CDR3 sequences, 35% to 55% recorded once. Indicated treatment: approximately nine-day PBMC culture with coronavirus spike peptide pools or control peptides (ViraFEST assay). Positive SARS-CoV-2 PCR tests in convalescent patients dated from March to December 2020, pre-Alpha, Beta and Delta. The V and J ends lost 1 base and 5 bases, in that order; junction bases with no gene match: 5. Germline-derived CDR1 and CDR2 are SGHTA and FQGNSA. CDR3 size: 17 residues. A remark on this clonotype: Its antigen is unidentified.

The rearrangement links TRBV7-2 to TRBJ2-2; 12 positions agree with TRBD1. The sequence derives from a human donor who had recovered from COVID-19. Sample: CD4+ T cells from blood, cultured in vitro. The CDR3 DNA sequence: TGTGCCAGCAGCTTAGTCGCGGGACAGGGGGCGACCGGGGAGCTGTTTTTT. Its translation: CASSLVAGQGATGELFF.